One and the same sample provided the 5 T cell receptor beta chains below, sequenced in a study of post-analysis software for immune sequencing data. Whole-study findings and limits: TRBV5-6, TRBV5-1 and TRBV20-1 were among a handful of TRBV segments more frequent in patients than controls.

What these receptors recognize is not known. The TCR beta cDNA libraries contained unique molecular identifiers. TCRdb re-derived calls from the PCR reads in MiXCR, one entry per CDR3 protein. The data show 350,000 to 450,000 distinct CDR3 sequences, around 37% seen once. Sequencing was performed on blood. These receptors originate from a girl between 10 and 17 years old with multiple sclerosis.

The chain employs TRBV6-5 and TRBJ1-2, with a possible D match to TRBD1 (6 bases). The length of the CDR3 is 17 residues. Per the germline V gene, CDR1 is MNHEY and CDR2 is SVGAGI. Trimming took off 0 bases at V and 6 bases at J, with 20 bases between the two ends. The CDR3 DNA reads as TGTGCCAGCAGTTACTCTCAAGGGGGGGGCACGGGGGATGGCTACACCTTC. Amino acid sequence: CASSYSQGGGTGDGYTF.

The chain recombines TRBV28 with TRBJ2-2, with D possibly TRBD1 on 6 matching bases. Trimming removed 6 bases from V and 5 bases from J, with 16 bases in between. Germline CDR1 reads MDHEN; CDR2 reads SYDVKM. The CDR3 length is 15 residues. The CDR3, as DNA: TGTGCCAGCAGCATCCGACAGGCCGGGACCGGGGAGCTGTTTTTT. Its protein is CASSIRQAGTGELFF. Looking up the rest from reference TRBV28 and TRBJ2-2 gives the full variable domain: DVKVTQSSRYLVKRTGEKVFLECVQDMDHENMFWYRQDPGLGLRLIYFSYDVKMKEKGDIPEGYSVSREKKERFSLILESASTNQTSMYLCASSIRQAGTGELFFGEGSRLTVL.

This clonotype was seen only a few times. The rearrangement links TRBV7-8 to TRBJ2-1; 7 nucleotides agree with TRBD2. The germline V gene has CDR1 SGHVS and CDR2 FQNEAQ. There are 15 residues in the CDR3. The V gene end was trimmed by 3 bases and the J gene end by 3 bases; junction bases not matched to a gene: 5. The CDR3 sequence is CASSLAGTNYNEQFF. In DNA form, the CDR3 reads TGTGCCAGCAGCTTGGCTGGGACTAACTACAATGAGCAGTTCTTC.

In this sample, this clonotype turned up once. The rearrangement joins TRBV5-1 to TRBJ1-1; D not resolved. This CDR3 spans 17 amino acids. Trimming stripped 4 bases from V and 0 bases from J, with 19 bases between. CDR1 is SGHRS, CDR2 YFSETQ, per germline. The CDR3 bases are TGCGCCAGCAGCGTATTCCTCTCTCTAGAAGTGAACACTGAAGCTTTCTTT. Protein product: CASSVFLSLEVNTEAFF.

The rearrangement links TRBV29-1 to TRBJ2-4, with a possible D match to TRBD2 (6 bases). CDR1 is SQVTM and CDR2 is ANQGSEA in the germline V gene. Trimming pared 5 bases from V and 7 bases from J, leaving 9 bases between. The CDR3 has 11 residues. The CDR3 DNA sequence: TGCAGCGTTAGGAGGGAGAACATTCAGTACTTC. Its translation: CSVRRENIQYF.